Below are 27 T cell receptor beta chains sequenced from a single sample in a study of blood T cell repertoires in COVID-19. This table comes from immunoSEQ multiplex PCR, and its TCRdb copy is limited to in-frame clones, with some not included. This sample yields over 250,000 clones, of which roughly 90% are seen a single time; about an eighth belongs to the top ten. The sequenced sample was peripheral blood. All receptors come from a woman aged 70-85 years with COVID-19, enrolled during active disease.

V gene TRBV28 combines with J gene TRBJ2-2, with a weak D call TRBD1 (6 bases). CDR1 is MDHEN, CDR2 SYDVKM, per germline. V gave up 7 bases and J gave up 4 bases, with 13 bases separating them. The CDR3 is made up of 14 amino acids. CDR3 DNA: TGTGCCAGCATGGGGACATTGGCCACCGGGGAGCTGTTTTTT. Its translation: CASMGTLATGELFF.

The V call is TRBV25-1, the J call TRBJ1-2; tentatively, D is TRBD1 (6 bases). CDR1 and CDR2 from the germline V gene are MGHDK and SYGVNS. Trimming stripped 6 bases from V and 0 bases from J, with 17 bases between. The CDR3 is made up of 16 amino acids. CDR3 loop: CASRAGQLPSNYGYTF. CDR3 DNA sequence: TGTGCCAGCAGGGCTGGACAGTTACCTTCTAACTATGGCTACACCTTC.

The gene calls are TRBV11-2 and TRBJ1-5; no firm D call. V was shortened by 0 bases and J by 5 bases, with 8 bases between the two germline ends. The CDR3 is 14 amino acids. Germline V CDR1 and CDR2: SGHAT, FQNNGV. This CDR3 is CASSLESGDQPQHF. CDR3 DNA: TGTGCCAGCAGCTTAGAGTCCGGTGATCAGCCCCAGCATTTT. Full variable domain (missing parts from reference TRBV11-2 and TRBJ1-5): EAGVAQSPRYKIIEKRQSVAFWCNPISGHATLYWYQQILGQGPKLLIQFQNNGVVDDSQLPKDRFSAERLKGVDSTLKIQPAKLEDSAVYLCASSLESGDQPQHFGDGTRLSIL.

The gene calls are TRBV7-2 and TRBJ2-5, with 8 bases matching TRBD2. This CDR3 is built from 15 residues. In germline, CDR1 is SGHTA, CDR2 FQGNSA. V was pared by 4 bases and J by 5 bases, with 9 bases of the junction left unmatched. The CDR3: CASSSSAGGLETQYF. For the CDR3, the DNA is TGTGCCAGCAGCTCAAGCGCGGGGGGCCTTGAGACCCAGTACTTC.

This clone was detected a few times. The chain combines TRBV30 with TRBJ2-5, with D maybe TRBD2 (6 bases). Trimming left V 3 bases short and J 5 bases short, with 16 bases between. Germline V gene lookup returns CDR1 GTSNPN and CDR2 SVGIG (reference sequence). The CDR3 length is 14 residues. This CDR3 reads CAWRETSSKETQYF. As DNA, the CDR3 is TGTGCCTGGAGGGAAACTAGCTCTAAGGAGACCCAGTACTTC.

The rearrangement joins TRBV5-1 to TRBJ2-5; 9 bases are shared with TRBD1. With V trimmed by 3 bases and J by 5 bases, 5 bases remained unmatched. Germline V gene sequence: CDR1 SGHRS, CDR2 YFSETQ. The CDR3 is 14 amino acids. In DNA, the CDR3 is TGCGCCAGCAGCTACAGGGGGCGCGAGGAGACCCAGTACTTC. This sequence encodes CASSYRGREETQYF.

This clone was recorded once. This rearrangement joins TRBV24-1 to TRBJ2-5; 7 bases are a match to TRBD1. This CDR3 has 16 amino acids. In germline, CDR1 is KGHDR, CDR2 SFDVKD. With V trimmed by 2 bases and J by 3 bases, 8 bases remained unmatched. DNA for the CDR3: TGTGCCACCAGTGATTCCGGGACAGCGACGGAAGAGACCCAGTACTTC. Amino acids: CATSDSGTATEETQYF.

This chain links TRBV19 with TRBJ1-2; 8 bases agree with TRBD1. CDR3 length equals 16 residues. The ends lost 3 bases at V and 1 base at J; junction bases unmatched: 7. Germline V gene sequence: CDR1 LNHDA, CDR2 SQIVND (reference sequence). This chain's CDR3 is CASSIGYRGVNYGYTF. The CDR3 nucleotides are TGTGCCAGTAGTATCGGCTACAGGGGGGTTAACTATGGCTACACCTTC.

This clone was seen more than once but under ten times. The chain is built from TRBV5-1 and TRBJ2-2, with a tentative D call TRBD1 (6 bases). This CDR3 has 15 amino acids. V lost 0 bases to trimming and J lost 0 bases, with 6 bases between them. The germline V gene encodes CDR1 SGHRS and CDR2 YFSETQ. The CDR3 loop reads CASSLEGANTGELFF. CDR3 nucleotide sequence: TGCGCCAGCAGCTTGGAGGGGGCGAACACCGGGGAGCTGTTTTTT.

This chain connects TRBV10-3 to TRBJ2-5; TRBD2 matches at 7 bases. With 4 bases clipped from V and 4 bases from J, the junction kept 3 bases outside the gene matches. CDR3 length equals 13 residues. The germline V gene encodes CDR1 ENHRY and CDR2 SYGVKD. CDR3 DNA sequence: TGTGCCATCAGTGGACTAGCCGGAGAGACCCAGTACTTC. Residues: CAISGLAGETQYF.

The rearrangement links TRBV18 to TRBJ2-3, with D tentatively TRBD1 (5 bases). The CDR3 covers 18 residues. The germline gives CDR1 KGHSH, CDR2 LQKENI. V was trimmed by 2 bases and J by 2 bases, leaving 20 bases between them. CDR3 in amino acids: CASSPLAGMLRDTDTQYF. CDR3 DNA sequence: TGTGCCAGCTCACCATTGGCAGGGATGCTTAGGGACACAGATACGCAGTATTTT.

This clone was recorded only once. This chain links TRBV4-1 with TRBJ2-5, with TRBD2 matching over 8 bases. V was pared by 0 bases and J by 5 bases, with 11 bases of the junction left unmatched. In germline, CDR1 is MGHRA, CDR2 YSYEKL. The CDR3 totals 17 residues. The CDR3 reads CASSQDPERGIVETQYF. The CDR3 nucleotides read TGCGCCAGCAGCCAAGATCCCGAGCGGGGGATTGTGGAGACCCAGTACTTC.

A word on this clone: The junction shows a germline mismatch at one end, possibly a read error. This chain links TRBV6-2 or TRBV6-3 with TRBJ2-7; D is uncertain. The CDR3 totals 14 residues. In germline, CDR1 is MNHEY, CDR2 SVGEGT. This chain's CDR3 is CVSSFPRDSYEQYF. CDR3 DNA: TGTGTCAGCAGTTTTCCACGAGACTCCTACGAGCAGTACTTC.

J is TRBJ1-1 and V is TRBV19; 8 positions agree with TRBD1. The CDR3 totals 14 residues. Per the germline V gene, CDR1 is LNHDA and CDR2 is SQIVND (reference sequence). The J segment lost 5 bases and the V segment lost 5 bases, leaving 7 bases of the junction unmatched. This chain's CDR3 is CASSSGGGKTEAFF. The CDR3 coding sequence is TGTGCCAGTAGTTCAGGGGGCGGGAAGACTGAAGCTTTCTTT.

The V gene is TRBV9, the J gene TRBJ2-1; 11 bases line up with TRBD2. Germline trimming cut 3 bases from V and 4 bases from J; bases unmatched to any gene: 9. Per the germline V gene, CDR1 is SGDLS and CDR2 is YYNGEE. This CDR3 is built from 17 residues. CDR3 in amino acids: CASSGYKTSGEYNEQFF. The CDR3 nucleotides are TGTGCCAGCAGCGGATACAAGACTAGCGGGGAATACAATGAGCAGTTCTTC. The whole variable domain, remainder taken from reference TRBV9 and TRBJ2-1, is DSGVTQTPKHLITATGQRVTLRCSPRSGDLSVYWYQQSLDQGLQFLIQYYNGEERAKGNILERFSAQQFPDLHSELNLSSLELGDSALYFCASSGYKTSGEYNEQFFGPGTRLTVL.

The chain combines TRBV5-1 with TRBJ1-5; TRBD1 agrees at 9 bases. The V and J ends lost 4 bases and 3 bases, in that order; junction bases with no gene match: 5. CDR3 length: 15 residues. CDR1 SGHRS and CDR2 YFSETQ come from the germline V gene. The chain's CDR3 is CASSSGQGTNQPQHF. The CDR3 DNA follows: TGCGCCAGCAGCAGTGGACAGGGGACCAATCAGCCCCAGCATTTT.

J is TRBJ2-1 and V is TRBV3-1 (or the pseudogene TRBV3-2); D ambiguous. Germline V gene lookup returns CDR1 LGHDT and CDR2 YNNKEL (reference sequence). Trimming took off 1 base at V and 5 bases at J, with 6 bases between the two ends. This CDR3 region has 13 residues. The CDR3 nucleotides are TGTGCCAGCAGCCAAGTGCTACACAATGAGCAGTTCTTC. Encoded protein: CASSQVLHNEQFF.

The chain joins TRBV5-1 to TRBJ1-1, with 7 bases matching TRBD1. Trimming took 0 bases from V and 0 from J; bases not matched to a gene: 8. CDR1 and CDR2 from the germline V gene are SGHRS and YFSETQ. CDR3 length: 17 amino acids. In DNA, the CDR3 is TGCGCCAGCAGCTTGGGTTCGGGGACAGTTATGAACACTGAAGCTTTCTTT. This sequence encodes CASSLGSGTVMNTEAFF. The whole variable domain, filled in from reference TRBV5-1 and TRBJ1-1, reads KAGVTQTPRYLIKTRGQQVTLSCSPISGHRSVSWYQQTPGQGLQFLFEYFSETQRNKGNFPGRFSGRQFSNSRSEMNVSTLELGDSALYLCASSLGSGTVMNTEAFFGQGTRLTVV.

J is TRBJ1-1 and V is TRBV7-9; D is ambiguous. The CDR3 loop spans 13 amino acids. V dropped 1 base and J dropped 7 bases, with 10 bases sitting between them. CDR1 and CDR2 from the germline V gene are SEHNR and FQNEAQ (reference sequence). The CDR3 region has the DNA TGTGCCAGCAGCTTAGGGGTCGGACTTGAAGCTTTCTTT. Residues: CASSLGVGLEAFF.

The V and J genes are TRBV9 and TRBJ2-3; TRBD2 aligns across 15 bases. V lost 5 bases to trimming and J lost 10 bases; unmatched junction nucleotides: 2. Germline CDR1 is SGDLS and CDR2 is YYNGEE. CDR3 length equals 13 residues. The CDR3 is CASSGTSGGSQYF. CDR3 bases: TGTGCCAGCAGTGGGACTAGCGGGGGGTCGCAGTATTTT.

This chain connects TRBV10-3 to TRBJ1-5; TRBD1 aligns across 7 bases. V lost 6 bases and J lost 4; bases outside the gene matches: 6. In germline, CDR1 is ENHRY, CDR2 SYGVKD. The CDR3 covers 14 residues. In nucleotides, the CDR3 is TGTGCCATCAGCAGACAGGGAATTAATCAGCCCCAGCATTTT. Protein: CAISRQGINQPQHF.

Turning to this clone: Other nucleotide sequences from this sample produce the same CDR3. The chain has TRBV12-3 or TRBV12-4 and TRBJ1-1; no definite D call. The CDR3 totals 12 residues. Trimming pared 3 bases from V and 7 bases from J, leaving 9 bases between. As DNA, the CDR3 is TGTGCCAGCAGTTTCGCGGGAGTTGAAGCTTTCTTT. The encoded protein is CASSFAGVEAFF.

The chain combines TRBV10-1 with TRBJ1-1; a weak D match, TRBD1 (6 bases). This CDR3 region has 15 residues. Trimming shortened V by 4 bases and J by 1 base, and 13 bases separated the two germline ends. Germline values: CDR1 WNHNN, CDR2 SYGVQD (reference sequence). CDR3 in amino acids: CASSGEVGANTEAFF. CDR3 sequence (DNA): TGCGCCAGCAGTGGTGAGGTGGGGGCGAACACTGAAGCTTTCTTT.

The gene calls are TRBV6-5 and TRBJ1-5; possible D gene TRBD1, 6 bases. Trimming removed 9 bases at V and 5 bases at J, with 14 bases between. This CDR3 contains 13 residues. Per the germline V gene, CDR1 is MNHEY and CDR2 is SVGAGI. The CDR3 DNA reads TGTGCCAGTCGGGGGGGCATGGATCAGCCCCAGCATTTT. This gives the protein CASRGGMDQPQHF.

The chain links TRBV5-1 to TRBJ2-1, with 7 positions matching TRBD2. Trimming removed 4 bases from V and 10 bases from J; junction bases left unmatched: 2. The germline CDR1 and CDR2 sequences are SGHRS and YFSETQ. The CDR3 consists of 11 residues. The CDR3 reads CASSLGLEQFF. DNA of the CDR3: TGCGCCAGCAGCCTGGGACTAGAGCAGTTCTTC.

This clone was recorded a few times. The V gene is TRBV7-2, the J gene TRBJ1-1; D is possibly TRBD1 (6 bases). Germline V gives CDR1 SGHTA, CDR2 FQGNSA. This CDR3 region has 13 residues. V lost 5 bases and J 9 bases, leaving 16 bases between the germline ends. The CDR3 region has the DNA TGTGCCAGCAGCCCGACCACAGGGATAAAAGCTTTCTTT. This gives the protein CASSPTTGIKAFF.

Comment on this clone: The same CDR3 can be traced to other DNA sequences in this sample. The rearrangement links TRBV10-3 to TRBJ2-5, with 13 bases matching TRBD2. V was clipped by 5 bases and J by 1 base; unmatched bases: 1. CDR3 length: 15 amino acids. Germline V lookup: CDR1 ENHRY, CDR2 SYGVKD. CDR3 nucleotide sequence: TGTGCCATCAGTACTAGCGGGGGGGCCCAAGAGACCCAGTACTTC. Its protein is CAISTSGGAQETQYF.